These 25 T cell receptor beta chains originate from one sample sequenced in a study of T cells in Graves' hyperthyroidism and ophthalmopathy. TCR beta CDR3 sequences were amplified from RNA transcripts. A set of HTBI primers served as the primers for a first-round RT-PCR of the TCR CDR3. TCRdb re-analysed the multiplex PCR reads in MiXCR, keeping a single row per CDR3 protein. The repertoire holds around 620,000 distinct CDR3 sequences, with 12% to 15% as singletons. The sequencing input was blood. These receptors all come from a woman between 18 and 30 years old with Graves' ophthalmopathy.

This clonotype appeared many times. The V call is TRBV10-3, the J call TRBJ2-3; a weak D match, TRBD1 (5 bases). V lost 3 bases to trimming and J lost 0 bases, with 7 bases between them. Germline V gives CDR1 ENHRY, CDR2 SYGVKD. The CDR3 contains 14 residues. The CDR3 nucleotides are TGTGCCATCAGTGATTACAGGAGCACAGATACGCAGTATTTT. Protein sequence: CAISDYRSTDTQYF.

This clonotype has at least ten counts. The V call is TRBV4-3, the J call TRBJ2-5; a possible D gene is TRBD2 (6 bases). The V end lost 2 bases, the J end lost 9 bases, and 13 bases lay between the germline ends. The CDR3 has 13 amino acids. The germline V gene has CDR1 LGHNA and CDR2 YSLEER. DNA for the CDR3: TGCGCCAGCAGCCAACTAGAGTGGGGGGCCCAGTACTTC. Protein: CASSQLEWGAQYF.

This clonotype has more than one count but fewer than ten. The chain couples TRBV4-1 to TRBJ2-5, with D possibly TRBD1 on 6 matching bases. Germline CDR1 is MGHRA and CDR2 is YSYEKL. Trimming shortened V by 1 base and J by 5 bases, and 11 bases separated the two germline ends. The CDR3 sequence is 14 residues long. The CDR3 loop reads CASSQASTGETQYF. The CDR3 DNA follows: TGCGCCAGCAGCCAAGCCTCTACAGGGGAGACCCAGTACTTC.

This clonotype occurred many times. The chain links TRBV7-3 to TRBJ1-2, with D perhaps TRBD1 (6 bases). The V end lost 2 bases, the J end lost 8 bases, and 21 bases lay between the germline ends. Per the germline V gene, CDR1 is SGHTA and CDR2 is FQGTGA. This CDR3 spans 16 amino acids. The chain's CDR3 is CASSLWPGAISGGYTF. CDR3 sequence (DNA): TGTGCCAGCAGCTTATGGCCAGGGGCCATCTCCGGGGGCTACACCTTC.

This clonotype was detected ten times or more. The chain combines TRBV7-9 with TRBJ2-1; 7 bases match TRBD2. V lost 5 bases, J lost 2 bases, and 6 bases stayed unmatched. The CDR3 extends over 15 amino acids. CDR1 SEHNR and CDR2 FQNEAQ come from the germline V gene (reference sequence). CDR3 in DNA: TGTGCCAGCAGCGGACGGGAGGAGGCCTACAATGAGCAGTTCTTC. Its translation is CASSGREEAYNEQFF.

This rearrangement joins TRBV9 to TRBJ2-3; TRBD2 matches 12 bases. J gave up 2 bases and V 1 base, and 8 bases lay outside the gene matches. The CDR3 covers 18 residues. Germline CDR1 SGDLS, CDR2 YYNGEE. CDR3 amino acids: CASSVTQGLAGTTDTQYF. CDR3 DNA: TGTGCCAGCAGCGTAACCCAAGGACTAGCGGGAACCACAGATACGCAGTATTTT.

This clonotype came up many times. The V gene is TRBV4-1, the J gene TRBJ2-7; TRBD1 agrees at 7 bases. Looked up from germline, CDR1 is MGHRA and CDR2 is YSYEKL. V was clipped by 1 base and J by 2 bases; unmatched bases: 5. This CDR3 region has 15 residues. The CDR3 DNA follows: TGCGCCAGCAGCCAAGTCGAAGGACAGGCCTACGAGCAGTACTTC. Translating it yields CASSQVEGQAYEQYF.

This clonotype was observed many times. The chain uses TRBV11-1 and TRBJ2-7; TRBD2 might be the D (5 bases). Per the germline V gene, CDR1 is SGHAT and CDR2 is FQDESV (reference sequence). This CDR3 has 14 amino acids. The V end was cut by 5 bases, the J end by 3 bases, with 14 bases between. The CDR3 DNA sequence: TGTGCCAGCAGCACACCCGGGAAATACTACGAGCAGTACTTC. This gives the protein CASSTPGKYYEQYF.

This clonotype was recorded a few times. DNA for the CDR3: TGTGCCAGCAGCATCGACAGGGGTTATGGCTACACCTTC. It is translated as CASSIDRGYGYTF. V gene TRBV12-3 or TRBV12-4 combines with J gene TRBJ1-2; TRBD1 aligns across 8 bases. V shed 6 bases and J 5 bases; nucleotides not matched to a gene: 5. The CDR3 spans 13 residues.

Many counts were recorded for this clonotype. DNA for the CDR3: TGCAGTGCTAGGTCAGGAGGGAGGGTTGAGCAGTTCTTC. It translates to CSARSGGRVEQFF. The J gene is TRBJ2-1, the V gene TRBV20-1; 7 bases align to TRBD2. CDR3 length equals 13 residues. CDR1 DFQATT and CDR2 SNEGSKA come from the germline V gene (reference sequence). Trimming removed 3 bases from V and 9 bases from J; junction bases left unmatched: 8.

This clonotype came up a few times. The chain recombines TRBV19 with TRBJ2-3; D not resolved. The CDR3 length is 13 residues. V lost 0 bases and J lost 6, with 7 bases in between. The germline V gene has CDR1 LNHDA and CDR2 SQIVND (reference sequence). Here the CDR3 DNA reads TGTGCCAGTAGTATAGATAGAGACGATACGCAGTATTTT. It specifies CASSIDRDDTQYF. Complete variable domain (other parts from reference TRBV19 and TRBJ2-3): DGGITQSPKYLFRKEGQNVTLSCEQNLNHDAMYWYRQDPGQGLRLIYYSQIVNDFQKGDIAEGYSVSREKKESFPLTVTSAQKNPTAFYLCASSIDRDDTQYFGPGTRLTVL.

There are many counts of this clonotype. The chain is built from TRBV6-1 and TRBJ2-7; 7 positions match TRBD2. This CDR3 has 14 amino acids. Germline V gives CDR1 MNHNS, CDR2 SASEGT. The J segment lost 9 bases and the V segment lost 2 bases, leaving 10 bases of the junction unmatched. CDR3 in DNA: TGTGCCAGCAGTGAATTGAAGCGGGATAGGGTGCAGTACTTC. Translation gives CASSELKRDRVQYF.

This clonotype was counted many times. CDR3: CASTQPDSGAYNEQFF. The CDR3 nucleotides read TGTGCCAGCACCCAACCCGACAGTGGAGCCTACAATGAGCAGTTCTTC. The chain joins TRBV6-2 or TRBV6-3 to TRBJ2-1, with TRBD1 as a possible D gene (5 bases). Between the trimmed V and J ends, which lost 7 bases and 2 bases, there was a span of 18 bases. Germline V lookup: CDR1 MNHEY, CDR2 SVGEGT. The CDR3 covers 16 residues.

There are many counts of this clonotype. This chain connects TRBV5-6 to TRBJ2-7, with D unresolved. The length of the CDR3 is 16 residues. Trimming pared 0 bases from V and 4 bases from J, leaving 17 bases between. CDR1 SGHDT and CDR2 YYEEEE come from the germline V gene. CDR3 in amino acids: CASSLGPSVGWYEQYF. The CDR3, as DNA: TGTGCCAGCAGCTTGGGCCCATCAGTCGGGTGGTACGAGCAGTACTTC.

This clonotype came up many times. The genes are TRBV28 and TRBJ1-4; D may be TRBD1 (5 bases). The CDR3 contains 15 residues. The V end lost 11 bases, the J end lost 0 bases, and 16 bases lay between the germline ends. From germline, CDR1 is MDHEN and CDR2 SYDVKM. CDR3 amino acids: CACQGDLATNEKLFF. For the CDR3, the DNA is TGTGCCTGCCAAGGGGACCTCGCAACTAATGAAAAACTGTTTTTT.

The CDR3 DNA reads TGTGCCAGCCGCCCCGGGACACGGACATCCAAAAACATTCAGTACTTC. Protein sequence: CASRPGTRTSKNIQYF. V is TRBV2 and J is TRBJ2-4, with TRBD1 as a possible D gene (6 bases). The CDR3 length is 16 residues. V gave up 8 bases and J gave up 2 bases, with 19 bases separating them. Germline V gives CDR1 SNHLY, CDR2 FYNNEI.

The table lists this clonotype with many counts. V and J are TRBV28 and TRBJ2-7; D may be TRBD1 or TRBD2 (5 bases each). This CDR3 comprises 14 residues. The germline V gene has CDR1 MDHEN and CDR2 SYDVKM. Trimming pared 7 bases from V and 2 bases from J, leaving 15 bases between. The CDR3 here is CASKSLGTAYEQYF. DNA for the CDR3: TGTGCCAGCAAGAGCTTGGGGACCGCCTACGAGCAGTACTTC. Filled out from reference TRBV28 and TRBJ2-7, the complete variable domain reads DVKVTQSSRYLVKRTGEKVFLECVQDMDHENMFWYRQDPGLGLRLIYFSYDVKMKEKGDIPEGYSVSREKKERFSLILESASTNQTSMYLCASKSLGTAYEQYFGPGTRLTVT.

The V and J genes are TRBV24-1 and TRBJ1-1; D possibly corresponds to TRBD1 (6 bases). The germline V gene encodes CDR1 KGHDR and CDR2 SFDVKD. The CDR3 totals 12 residues. Trimming stripped 2 bases from V and 8 bases from J, with 8 bases between. The CDR3 here is CATSDSGTEAFF. CDR3 in DNA: TGTGCCACCAGTGATTCCGGGACAGAAGCTTTCTTT.

In this sample, this clonotype turned up many times. J is TRBJ1-2 and V is TRBV7-9, with a tentative D call TRBD1 (5 bases). This CDR3 contains 15 residues. Germline V CDR1 and CDR2: SEHNR, FQNEAQ (reference sequence). V was clipped by 5 bases and J by 8 bases, with 21 bases between them. Here the CDR3 reads CASSLQVGLQGGYTF. The CDR3 DNA reads as TGTGCCAGCAGCCTGCAGGTTGGATTGCAGGGAGGCTACACCTTC.

This clonotype was counted only a few times. This chain joins TRBV7-9 and TRBJ2-5; TRBD1 might be the D (6 bases). The CDR3 consists of 15 residues. The ends were cut back, 8 bases at V and 1 base at J, with 17 bases in the middle. Per the germline V gene, CDR1 is SEHNR and CDR2 is FQNEAQ (reference sequence). DNA of the CDR3: TGTGCCAGCGGGGTTAGGGTGGACAGCCAAGAGACCCAGTACTTC. As protein: CASGVRVDSQETQYF.

J is TRBJ2-1 and V is TRBV28; 9 bases fit TRBD2. Germline V gene data show CDR1 as MDHEN and CDR2 as SYDVKM. The trim removed 5 bases at V and 5 bases at J, leaving 7 bases unmatched. This CDR3 is built from 15 residues. CDR3 protein: CASSAWASGNNEQFF. CDR3 nucleotide sequence: TGTGCCAGCAGTGCCTGGGCTAGCGGGAACAATGAGCAGTTCTTC.

In this sample, this clonotype turned up a few times. This sequence joins TRBV18 and TRBJ2-7, with a tentative D call TRBD2 (5 bases). This CDR3 comprises 13 residues. The germline V and J ends were trimmed by 7 bases and 1 base, with 11 bases remaining between them. The germline V gene encodes CDR1 KGHSH and CDR2 LQKENI. CDR3 sequence (DNA): TGTGCCAGCTACCAATCGGGGTCCTACGAGCAGTACTTC. It yields the protein CASYQSGSYEQYF.

This clonotype was detected many times. The chain links TRBV20-1 to TRBJ2-7; D is unresolved. The V end lost 3 bases, the J end lost 5 bases, and 8 bases lay between the germline ends. This CDR3 is 11 amino acids long. Germline CDR1 DFQATT, CDR2 SNEGSKA (reference sequence). CDR3 in amino acids: CSASLLHEQYF. CDR3 DNA: TGCAGTGCTAGCCTACTCCACGAGCAGTACTTC.

This clonotype has a count of ten or more. V is TRBV6-1 and J is TRBJ2-5; D may be TRBD2 (6 bases). The CDR3 is 12 residues long. Germline V gene sequence: CDR1 MNHNS, CDR2 SASEGT. V gave up 10 bases and J gave up 1 base, with 10 bases separating them. The CDR3 region is CATLAPQETQYF. The CDR3 bases are TGTGCCACCCTAGCGCCCCAAGAGACCCAGTACTTC.

The chain couples TRBV5-6 to TRBJ2-1, with TRBD2 matching 11 bases. V gave up 4 bases and J gave up 5 bases; unmatched junction bases: 8. The CDR3 has 16 amino acids. CDR1 and CDR2 (germline): SGHDT, YYEEEE. The CDR3 DNA follows: TGTGCCAGCAGCACGTTACCGGGACTAGCGGACAATGAGCAGTTCTTC. Protein: CASSTLPGLADNEQFF.